A single sample is the source of the 27 T cell receptor beta chains below, sequenced in a study of blood T cell repertoires in COVID-19. The data were produced by immunoSEQ multiplex PCR, yet TCRdb's version contains in-frame clones alone and is incomplete. Here the sample spans over 85,000 clones, approximately 85% being singletons. The sequenced material came from peripheral blood. These TCRs come from a human donor in a cohort sampled during active COVID-19.

V gene TRBV7-2 combines with J gene TRBJ2-1; 8 bases are shared with TRBD2. Germline trimming cut 0 bases from V and 8 bases from J; bases unmatched to any gene: 12. The CDR3 covers 17 residues. CDR1 SGHTA and CDR2 FQGNSA come from the germline V gene. The CDR3 protein is CASSLALTSVRGDEQFF. The CDR3, as DNA: TGTGCCAGCAGCTTAGCGTTGACTAGCGTAAGGGGGGATGAGCAGTTCTTC.

The J gene is TRBJ1-4, the V gene TRBV6-1; D remains ambiguous. CDR3 length: 16 amino acids. Trimming took off 1 base at V and 8 bases at J, with 17 bases between the two ends. The germline gives CDR1 MNHNS, CDR2 SASEGT. CDR3 sequence reads: CASSEEGGLPAEKLFF. The CDR3 region has the DNA TGTGCCAGCAGTGAAGAAGGAGGGCTACCCGCGGAAAAACTGTTTTTT.

This clone was found once. The rearrangement uses TRBV7-2 and TRBJ2-3, with TRBD2 identical over 12 bases. There are 15 residues in the CDR3. V trimming: 3 bases; J trimming: 5 bases; junction bases outside the gene matches: 3. Germline V gene sequence: CDR1 SGHTA, CDR2 FQGNSA. The CDR3 reads CASSFKLAGGDTQYF. CDR3 DNA sequence: TGTGCCAGCAGCTTCAAACTAGCGGGGGGAGATACGCAGTATTTT.

This clone was detected only a few times. CDR3 in DNA: TGTGCCAGCAGTGAAAGGCAGGGGGCCGGCAATCAGCCCCAGCATTTT. Amino acid sequence: CASSERQGAGNQPQHF. The V gene is TRBV6-1, the J gene TRBJ1-5; 8 bases are shared with TRBD1. Germline CDR1 MNHNS, CDR2 SASEGT. There are 16 residues in the CDR3. V lost 2 bases, J lost 2 bases, and 5 bases stayed unmatched.

V is TRBV3-1 (or the pseudogene TRBV3-2) and J is TRBJ1-4; D uncertain. CDR1 is LGHDT and CDR2 is YNNKEL in the germline V gene (reference sequence). The CDR3 has 15 amino acids. Trimming pared 5 bases from V and 3 bases from J, leaving 13 bases between. CDR3 region: CASSIARGPNEKLFF. The DNA for the CDR3 is TGTGCCAGCAGCATCGCTCGGGGTCCTAATGAAAAACTGTTTTTT.

The rearrangement uses TRBV4-3 and TRBJ2-7; 9 nucleotides agree with TRBD2. The J segment lost 7 bases and the V segment lost 2 bases, leaving 15 bases of the junction unmatched. CDR1 and CDR2 from the germline V gene are LGHNA and YSLEER. The CDR3 consists of 17 residues. CDR3 residues: CASSQKRASGANTEQYF. CDR3 nucleotide sequence: TGCGCCAGCAGCCAAAAACGGGCTAGCGGGGCCAATACGGAGCAGTACTTC.

The chain joins TRBV10-3 to TRBJ1-1, with 9 bases that match TRBD1. The germline V gene has CDR1 ENHRY and CDR2 SYGVKD. The junction had 6 bases not matched to a gene; V was cut back by 10 bases and J by 0 bases. The CDR3 spans 14 residues. The CDR3 bases are TGTGCCACCCGGACAGGGGTGATGAACACTGAAGCTTTCTTT. Translated, it gives CATRTGVMNTEAFF.

This clone was observed once. The chain employs TRBV29-1 and TRBJ2-7; tentatively, D is TRBD1 (6 bases). Trimming left V 7 bases short and J 3 bases short, with 16 bases between. Germline V gene sequence: CDR1 SQVTM, CDR2 ANQGSEA. The CDR3 covers 13 residues. This CDR3 is CSARTAPGYEQYF. The CDR3, as DNA: TGCAGCGCCCGGACAGCTCCTGGCTACGAGCAGTACTTC.

This clone occurred once. The chain carries TRBV4-1 and TRBJ2-7, with a possible D match to TRBD2 (6 bases). Germline CDR1 reads MGHRA; CDR2 reads YSYEKL. The CDR3 length is 15 residues. V dropped 1 base and J dropped 4 bases, with 14 bases sitting between them. In nucleotides, the CDR3 is TGCGCCAGCAGCCAAGCCGGCGGGGCTACATACGAGCAGTACTTC. It specifies CASSQAGGATYEQYF.

The chain couples TRBV5-5 to TRBJ1-1; TRBD1 matches at 7 bases. This CDR3 has 15 residues. With V trimmed by 6 bases and J by 7 bases, 15 bases remained unmatched. Germline CDR1 is SGHKS and CDR2 is YYEKEE (reference sequence). The CDR3, as DNA: TGTGCCAGCAAGACAAGGACAGGAGCATTAGTTGAAGCTTTCTTT. As protein: CASKTRTGALVEAFF.

This chain links TRBV28 with TRBJ2-3; D unresolved. V gave up 6 bases and J gave up 0 bases, with 13 bases separating them. CDR1 is MDHEN and CDR2 is SYDVKM in the germline V gene. This CDR3 is built from 15 residues. CDR3 DNA: TGTGCCAGCAGACCCCGGCCGCGGAGCACAGATACGCAGTATTTT. This sequence encodes CASRPRPRSTDTQYF.

The V gene is TRBV6-5, the J gene TRBJ1-2; no definite D call. The V and J ends lost 4 bases and 8 bases respectively, with 8 bases between them. This CDR3 region has 11 residues. Germline V gives CDR1 MNHEY, CDR2 SVGAGI. The CDR3 loop is CASSSLGGYTF. Written as DNA, the CDR3 is TGTGCCAGCAGTTCCCTCGGGGGCTACACCTTC.

Turning to this clone: This same CDR3 is encoded by further DNA sequences in the sample. V and J are TRBV7-3 and TRBJ2-5; D may be TRBD1 (6 bases). V dropped 6 bases and J dropped 1 base, with 9 bases sitting between them. CDR1 and CDR2 (germline): SGHTA, FQGTGA. The CDR3 is 13 residues long. CDR3 region: CASSRGGQETQYF. The CDR3 DNA sequence: TGTGCCAGCAGTCGAGGGGGCCAAGAGACCCAGTACTTC.

This clone appeared a few times. The rearrangement joins TRBV2 to TRBJ1-5, with 7 bases lining up with TRBD1. Per the germline V gene, CDR1 is SNHLY and CDR2 is FYNNEI. The CDR3 is 14 residues long. V lost 4 bases, J lost 3 bases, and 3 bases stayed unmatched. CDR3 protein: CASSVDRDNQPQHF. CDR3 bases: TGTGCCAGCAGTGTTGACAGGGACAATCAGCCCCAGCATTTT.

This chain connects TRBV5-1 to TRBJ2-7; no reliable D call. The CDR3 spans 11 residues. Trimming left V 2 bases short and J 2 bases short, with 2 bases between. Germline values: CDR1 SGHRS, CDR2 YFSETQ. CDR3 nucleotides: TGCGCCAGCAGCTTCGCCTACGAGCAGTACTTC. Translation gives CASSFAYEQYF.

The V gene is TRBV10-3, the J gene TRBJ2-2, with 8 bases that match TRBD1. The CDR3 is 15 amino acids. V lost 6 bases, J lost 4 bases, and 7 bases stayed unmatched. Germline lookup yields CDR1 ENHRY and CDR2 SYGVKD. This CDR3 reads CAIRSDRESTGELFF. CDR3 bases: TGTGCCATCAGATCGGACAGGGAGTCCACCGGGGAGCTGTTTTTT.

The V gene is TRBV27, the J gene TRBJ2-3; 9 bases agree with TRBD1. The CDR3 has 17 residues. With V trimmed by 5 bases and J by 5 bases, 14 bases remained unmatched. CDR1 MNHEY and CDR2 SMNVEV come from the germline V gene (reference sequence). Here the CDR3 DNA reads TGTGCCAGCAGTAAACGCGGGGGACAGGGTCTTATAGATACGCAGTATTTT. Translating gives CASSKRGGQGLIDTQYF.

J is TRBJ2-3 and V is TRBV19, with TRBD2 as a possible D gene (7 bases). The CDR3 loop spans 14 amino acids. V dropped 7 bases and J dropped 4 bases, with 15 bases sitting between them. The germline V gene has CDR1 LNHDA and CDR2 SQIVND (reference sequence). CDR3 amino acids: CASTWGGGSDTQYF. CDR3 DNA: TGTGCCAGTACCTGGGGCGGGGGCTCAGATACGCAGTATTTT.

DNA of the CDR3: TGTGCCAGCAGCCCCGGACAGGGAGTTCGATCGGAGACCCAGTACTTC. Amino acids: CASSPGQGVRSETQYF. This sequence joins TRBV5-8 and TRBJ2-5; TRBD1 agrees at 8 bases. With 4 bases clipped from V and 5 bases from J, the junction kept 13 bases outside the gene matches. CDR1 and CDR2 from the germline V gene are SGHTS and YDEGEE. The CDR3 has 16 residues.

The V and J genes are TRBV7-3 and TRBJ2-7; tentatively, D is TRBD2 (6 bases). The germline V gene has CDR1 SGHTA and CDR2 FQGTGA. This CDR3 is 14 amino acids long. Trimming removed 2 bases at V and 0 bases at J, with 8 bases between. CDR3 sequence reads: CASSLQGGSYEQYF. CDR3 in DNA: TGTGCCAGCAGCTTACAGGGAGGCTCCTACGAGCAGTACTTC.

The rearrangement joins TRBV11-2 to TRBJ2-2; D might be TRBD1 (6 bases). Trimming left V 4 bases short and J 1 base short, with 10 bases between. CDR1 is SGHAT, CDR2 FQNNGV, per germline. The CDR3 has 15 amino acids. In DNA, the CDR3 is TGTGCCAGCAGCTCCAGGGGCGTGAACACCGGGGAGCTGTTTTTT. This encodes CASSSRGVNTGELFF.

This clone was seen a single time. The chain couples TRBV30 to TRBJ1-4; maybe TRBD1 (6 bases). The CDR3 extends over 14 amino acids. Germline V gives CDR1 GTSNPN, CDR2 SVGIG (reference sequence). Trimming pared 5 bases from V and 4 bases from J, leaving 14 bases between. The DNA of the CDR3 is TGTGCCTGGGTAGGGGGGGCCGTTAATGAAAAACTGTTTTTT. This sequence encodes CAWVGGAVNEKLFF.

V and J are TRBV6-5 and TRBJ1-6; D is perhaps TRBD1 (6 bases). V was pared by 7 bases and J by 6 bases, with 16 bases between. Germline values: CDR1 MNHEY, CDR2 SVGAGI. The CDR3 is 15 amino acids. The CDR3 DNA is TGTGCCAGCAAAGGACAGCGCCTCCCTAATTCACCCCTCCACTTT. Translated, it gives CASKGQRLPNSPLHF.

The rearrangement uses TRBV3-1 (or the pseudogene TRBV3-2) and TRBJ2-7; TRBD2 matches at 7 bases. The ends lost 0 bases at V and 3 bases at J; junction bases unmatched: 5. The CDR3 is 15 amino acids. CDR1 and CDR2 (germline): LGHDT, YNNKEL (reference sequence). CDR3 DNA: TGTGCCAGCAGCCAAGATCTAGCGGTCGTCTACGAGCAGTACTTC. Protein product: CASSQDLAVVYEQYF.

The chain links TRBV6-5 to TRBJ1-5, with unresolved D. The V gene lost 0 bases and the J gene lost 4 bases, with 10 bases spanning the gap. Germline CDR1 MNHEY, CDR2 SVGAGI. The CDR3 length is 15 residues. The CDR3 region has the DNA TGTGCCAGCAGTTACTCGATGAGCGGGAATCAGCCCCAGCATTTT. It is translated as CASSYSMSGNQPQHF.

This clone was seen once. This sequence joins TRBV14 and TRBJ1-1; D call uncertain. The CDR3 contains 14 residues. Trimming left V 0 bases short and J 4 bases short, with 9 bases between. CDR1 is SGHDN, CDR2 FVKESK, per germline. In nucleotides, the CDR3 is TGTGCCAGCAGCCAAGAAACCCGGTTCACTGAAGCTTTCTTT. This translates into CASSQETRFTEAFF.

The rearrangement links TRBV11-2 to TRBJ2-5; 10 bases line up with TRBD2. Trimming took 2 bases from V and 5 from J; bases not matched to a gene: 17. The CDR3 length is 19 residues. From germline, CDR1 is SGHAT and CDR2 FQNNGV. The CDR3 here is CASSLQGRASGGPIETQYF. In nucleotides, the CDR3 is TGTGCCAGCAGCTTACAGGGTAGGGCTAGCGGGGGACCGATCGAGACCCAGTACTTC.